The 21 T cell receptor beta chains presented below share a single source sample, sequenced in a study of blood T cell repertoires in COVID-19. Sequenced by immunoSEQ multiplex PCR; TCRdb stores in-frame clones only, minus some. The sample lists approximately 180,000 clones, approximately 85% seen once, with 11% in the top ten. The sample comprised peripheral blood. The receptors derive from a human donor with active or convalescent COVID-19. The donor label of this sample is uncertain.

This sequence joins TRBV1 and TRBJ1-5; the listed D gene, TRBD1, was not tested against the DNA. TRBV1 is annotated as a pseudogene. The CDR3 contains 19 residues. The CDR3 coding sequence is TGCACCAGCAGCCCGCCCCGATTTCGTCGGGACAGCCAAAATCAGCCCCAGCATTTT. It is translated as CTSSPPRFRRDSQNQPQHF.

The CDR3 here is CASSIGFDSTDTQYF. The CDR3 DNA follows: TGTGCCAGTAGTATAGGGTTCGACTCCACAGATACGCAGTATTTT. The chain has TRBV19 and TRBJ2-3, with D unresolved. Looked up from germline, CDR1 is LNHDA and CDR2 is SQIVND (reference sequence). This CDR3 has 15 amino acids. V was clipped by 1 base and J by 2 bases, with 10 bases between them.

The V call is TRBV7-8, the J call TRBJ2-7; TRBD2 agrees at 9 bases. CDR1 and CDR2 (germline): SGHVS, FQNEAQ. V shed 4 bases and J 6 bases; nucleotides not matched to a gene: 16. The CDR3 is 17 amino acids. The CDR3 sequence is CASSSPAVGAGGREQYF. The DNA for the CDR3 is TGTGCCAGCAGCTCGCCCGCGGTTGGTGCGGGAGGGCGCGAGCAGTACTTC.

This rearrangement joins TRBV27 to TRBJ1-2; D perhaps matches TRBD1 (6 bases). Trimming pared 3 bases from V and 7 bases from J, leaving 18 bases between. This CDR3 comprises 15 residues. From germline, CDR1 is MNHEY and CDR2 SMNVEV (reference sequence). CDR3 amino acids: CASSLQGRWDAGYTF. In DNA, the CDR3 is TGTGCCAGCAGTTTGCAGGGGCGCTGGGATGCTGGCTACACCTTC.

The rearrangement joins TRBV4-1 to TRBJ1-1; D is perhaps TRBD1 (6 bases). Germline-derived CDR1 and CDR2 are MGHRA and YSYEKL. V lost 3 bases, J lost 8 bases, and 16 bases lay in between. The CDR3 extends over 14 amino acids. CDR3 residues: CASSHRETRGEAFF. CDR3 bases: TGCGCCAGCAGCCACCGGGAAACGAGGGGGGAAGCTTTCTTT.

This clone was seen once. The chain is built from TRBV11-3 and TRBJ2-1, with TRBD2 matching over 7 bases. V shed 3 bases, J shed 4 bases, and the junction held 12 bases outside the gene matches. Per germline, CDR1 SGHNT and CDR2 YENEEA. The CDR3 consists of 17 residues. CDR3 loop: CASSFGGLGGGYNEQFF. Here the CDR3 DNA reads TGTGCCAGCAGCTTTGGGGGTCTGGGCGGGGGTTACAATGAGCAGTTCTTC.

The V call is TRBV12-5, the J call TRBJ2-2, with 9 positions matching TRBD1. Germline V gene data show CDR1 as LGHNT and CDR2 as FRNRAP. J was trimmed by 4 bases and V by 1 base; bases with no gene match: 1. This CDR3 spans 15 amino acids. The CDR3 loop reads CASGLGQGVTGELFF. The CDR3 nucleotides read TGTGCTAGTGGTTTGGGACAGGGGGTCACCGGGGAGCTGTTTTTT.

V and J are TRBV2 and TRBJ1-5; the D gene is possibly TRBD1 (5 bases). Germline V CDR1 and CDR2: SNHLY, FYNNEI. The ends were cut back, 7 bases at V and 13 bases at J, with 14 bases in the middle. The CDR3 runs to 11 residues. The CDR3 protein is CASTSGGGQHF. In DNA, the CDR3 is TGTGCCAGCACTTCGGGTGGGGGGCAGCATTTT.

V usage is TRBV19 and J usage is TRBJ1-1; D is uncertain. Germline CDR1 and CDR2: LNHDA and SQIVND (reference sequence). V lost 2 bases and J 8 bases, leaving 9 bases between the germline ends. This CDR3 has 12 residues. CDR3 sequence reads: CASSIWSDEAFF. The CDR3 DNA reads TGTGCCAGTAGTATATGGAGCGACGAAGCTTTCTTT.

V gene TRBV13 combines with J gene TRBJ2-2, with a tentative D call TRBD1 (6 bases). V gave up 8 bases and J gave up 6 bases, with 10 bases separating them. There are 12 residues in the CDR3. The germline V gene has CDR1 PRHDT and CDR2 FYEKMQ (reference sequence). The CDR3 loop reads CASLKGAGELFF. The CDR3 DNA reads as TGTGCCAGCCTTAAGGGGGCCGGGGAGCTGTTTTTT.

The chain links TRBV19 to TRBJ2-1; 8 bases align to TRBD2. The J segment lost 5 bases and the V segment lost 9 bases, leaving 6 bases of the junction unmatched. This CDR3 region has 13 residues. Germline CDR1 and CDR2: LNHDA and SQIVND (reference sequence). The CDR3 region has the DNA TGTGCCAGCGTAGCGGGAACGGACAATGAGCAGTTCTTC. It is translated as CASVAGTDNEQFF.

V and J are TRBV7-9 and TRBJ1-2; 10 bases are a match to TRBD1. The ends lost 5 bases at V and 2 bases at J; junction bases unmatched: 8. This CDR3 comprises 16 residues. Per the germline V gene, CDR1 is SEHNR and CDR2 is FQNEAQ (reference sequence). The CDR3 bases are TGTGCCAGCAGCCTGGGACAGGGGCGGGAAAACTATGGCTACACCTTC. Translating gives CASSLGQGRENYGYTF.

This clone occurred once. V usage is TRBV28 and J usage is TRBJ2-1; D perhaps matches TRBD1 (5 bases). The CDR3 sequence is 14 residues long. Germline V gene sequence: CDR1 MDHEN, CDR2 SYDVKM. V was clipped by 7 bases and J by 7 bases, with 17 bases between them. The CDR3 region has the DNA TGTGCCAGCAAGGACGACAGCGTTACGAATGAGCAGTTCTTC. This codes for CASKDDSVTNEQFF. Supplemented by reference TRBV28 and TRBJ2-1, the full variable domain reads DVKVTQSSRYLVKRTGEKVFLECVQDMDHENMFWYRQDPGLGLRLIYFSYDVKMKEKGDIPEGYSVSREKKERFSLILESASTNQTSMYLCASKDDSVTNEQFFGPGTRLTVL.

The chain recombines TRBV6-5 with TRBJ1-1, with D possibly TRBD1 on 5 matching bases. The CDR3 length is 13 residues. Germline V lookup: CDR1 MNHEY, CDR2 SVGAGI. V dropped 4 bases and J dropped 5 bases, with 11 bases sitting between them. The CDR3 coding sequence is TGTGCCAGCAGTTCCCCGGGGGTAACTGAAGCTTTCTTT. As protein: CASSSPGVTEAFF.

This sequence joins TRBV7-8 and TRBJ2-7, with 9 bases aligning to TRBD1. V shed 4 bases, J shed 3 bases, and the junction held 13 bases outside the gene matches. This CDR3 is 17 amino acids long. Germline CDR1 SGHVS, CDR2 FQNEAQ. CDR3 protein: CASSSTTGGKVVYEQYF. The CDR3 DNA sequence: TGTGCCAGCAGCTCAACGACAGGGGGGAAGGTCGTCTACGAGCAGTACTTC. Filled out from reference TRBV7-8 and TRBJ2-7, the complete variable domain reads GAGVSQSPRYKVAKRGQDVALRCDPISGHVSLFWYQQALGQGPEFLTYFQNEAQLDKSGLPSDRFFAERPEGSVSTLKIQRTQQEDSAVYLCASSSTTGGKVVYEQYFGPGTRLTVT.

The chain couples TRBV5-1 to TRBJ2-3, with 7 bases lining up with TRBD1. The V and J ends lost 6 bases and 0 bases, in that order; junction bases with no gene match: 10. In germline, CDR1 is SGHRS, CDR2 YFSETQ. The CDR3 consists of 16 residues. The CDR3 sequence: CASMDRVGQSTDTQYF. The DNA of the CDR3 is TGCGCCAGCATGGATCGAGTGGGACAGAGCACAGATACGCAGTATTTT.

This sequence joins TRBV27 and TRBJ1-2; 7 bases are a match to TRBD1. With V trimmed by 3 bases and J by 2 bases, 0 bases remained unmatched. CDR3 size: 13 residues. Germline-derived CDR1 and CDR2 are MNHEY and SMNVEV (reference sequence). The CDR3 DNA follows: TGTGCCAGCAGTTTGGGACAGAACTATGGCTACACCTTC. It yields the protein CASSLGQNYGYTF.

The sample holds a few counts of this clone. The chain is built from TRBV11-2 and TRBJ2-7, with a tentative D call TRBD1 (5 bases). Trimming stripped 6 bases from V and 0 bases from J, with 9 bases between. Germline-derived CDR1 and CDR2 are SGHAT and FQNNGV. CDR3 length equals 13 residues. The CDR3 DNA sequence: TGTGCCAGCAGTTTGGACACCTCCTACGAGCAGTACTTC. Amino acids: CASSLDTSYEQYF.

The chain carries TRBV28 and TRBJ1-5; maybe TRBD1 (5 bases). The germline V and J ends were trimmed by 8 bases and 7 bases, with 12 bases remaining between them. The CDR3 is 12 residues long. Germline V gives CDR1 MDHEN, CDR2 SYDVKM. The CDR3 here is CASFRQGQPQHF. CDR3 DNA sequence: TGTGCCAGCTTCCGGCAGGGCCAGCCCCAGCATTTT. The complete variable domain, with remaining parts taken from reference TRBV28 and TRBJ1-5, reads DVKVTQSSRYLVKRTGEKVFLECVQDMDHENMFWYRQDPGLGLRLIYFSYDVKMKEKGDIPEGYSVSREKKERFSLILESASTNQTSMYLCASFRQGQPQHFGDGTRLSIL.

The chain has TRBV5-5 and TRBJ2-7; possible D gene TRBD2, 6 bases. The V gene lost 2 bases and the J gene lost 5 bases, with 11 bases spanning the gap. Germline V CDR1 and CDR2: SGHKS, YYEKEE (reference sequence). This CDR3 is built from 13 residues. For the CDR3, the DNA is TGTGCCAGCAGCTTCTACGGGAGTGACGAGCAGTACTTC. Translating it yields CASSFYGSDEQYF.

The V gene is TRBV6-5, the J gene TRBJ2-7; 9 bases are shared with TRBD1. Trimming cost V 2 bases and J 2 bases; bases outside gene matches: 4. Germline lookup yields CDR1 MNHEY and CDR2 SVGAGI. The CDR3 length is 15 residues. CDR3 sequence (DNA): TGTGCCAGCAGTTACCCGGGGACAGGGACCTACGAGCAGTACTTC. It codes for CASSYPGTGTYEQYF.